These T cell receptor beta chains were read from a single sample in a study of beta chain features in type 1 diabetes. Repertoires were generated with immunoSEQ multiplex PCR, while TCRdb's copy carries only in-frame clones and drops some. Here the sample spans about 28,000 clones, roughly 56% being singletons. The sequencing sample was made of Tregs from blood. These receptors all stem from a woman between 18 and 29 years old with type 1 diabetes. Both conserved end residues are part of each CDR3. D genes are given only for firm matches. Rows may omit the clone size; those that give it use once, few, many or a size class.

J | size | V | D | CDR3 | DNA
TRBJ2-1 | NA | TRBV5-1 | NA | CASSFGQYNEQFF | TGCGCCAGCAGCTTTGGACAGTACAATGAGCAGTTCTTC
TRBJ1-2 | few | TRBV19 | NA | CASRTPPGGYTF | TGTGCCAGTAGAACACCCCCGGGGGGCTACACCTTC
TRBJ1-1 | NA | TRBV29-1 | TRBD1 | CSVLDRGRRSDTEAFF | TGCAGCGTTTTGGACAGGGGGCGAAGATCGGACACTGAAGCTTTCTTT
TRBJ1-5 | NA | TRBV28 | NA | CASSGQTFSNQPQHF | TGTGCCAGCAGCGGACAGACGTTTTCCAATCAGCCCCAGCATTTT
TRBJ1-5 | NA | TRBV18 | NA | CASSPATNQPQHF | TGTGCCAGCTCACCAGCCACAAATCAGCCCCAGCATTTT
TRBJ2-1 | NA | TRBV11-2 | NA | CASSLDRNNEQFF | TGTGCCAGCAGCTTAGACAGGAACAATGAGCAGTTCTTC
TRBJ2-7 | NA | TRBV29-1 | NA | CSVRNVGGYEQYF | TGCAGCGTTAGGAACGTAGGAGGCTACGAGCAGTACTTC
TRBJ1-1 | few | TRBV19 | NA | CASKRSAEAFF | TGTGCCAGTAAAAGGAGCGCTGAAGCTTTCTTT
TRBJ2-3 | few | TRBV2 | NA | CASSDETPITDTQYF | TGTGCCAGCAGTGATGAGACACCTATCACAGATACGCAGTATTTT
TRBJ2-1 | few | TRBV27 | TRBD2 | CASSMGTSGRYNEQFF | TGTGCCAGCTCGATGGGGACTAGCGGAAGGTACAATGAGCAGTTCTTC
TRBJ1-5 | NA | TRBV19 | NA | CASSPGLHQPQHF | TGTGCCAGTAGCCCGGGACTCCATCAGCCCCAGCATTTT
TRBJ1-5 | few | TRBV5-8 | NA | CASSQDRIQPQHF | TGTGCCAGCAGCCAAGACAGGATTCAGCCCCAGCATTTT
TRBJ2-3 | once | TRBV7-2 | NA | CASSLTRDTDTQYF | TGTGCCAGCAGCTTAACCCGCGACACAGATACGCAGTATTTT
TRBJ2-6 | few | TRBV29-1 | TRBD1 | CSVETGARANVLTF | TGCAGCGTTGAAACAGGGGCGCGGGCCAACGTCCTGACTTTC
TRBJ2-7 | NA | TRBV7-8 | NA | CASSAQGPLYEQYF | TGTGCCAGCAGCGCCCAGGGGCCGCTCTACGAGCAGTACTTC
TRBJ1-4 | few | TRBV19 | TRBD1 | CASGTANEKLFF | TGTGCCAGTGGGACAGCTAATGAAAAACTGTTTTTT
TRBJ2-2 | NA | TRBV5-1 | NA | CASSPEGHSKARTGELFF | TGCGCCAGCAGCCCGGAAGGACATTCTAAGGCTAGAACCGGGGAGCTGTTTTTT
TRBJ2-7 | NA | TRBV6-6 | TRBD1 | CASSYGTGLEQYF | TGTGCCAGCAGTTACGGGACAGGGTTGGAGCAGTACTTC
TRBJ2-5 | NA | TRBV7-2 | NA | CASSLRREVGETQYF | TGTGCCAGCAGCTTAAGGCGGGAAGTAGGAGAGACCCAGTACTTC
TRBJ1-2 | once | TRBV28 | TRBD1 | CASSLLTGGVYGYTF | TGTGCCAGCAGTTTACTGACAGGGGGCGTCTATGGCTACACCTTC
TRBJ2-3 | few | TRBV21-1 | NA | CASSSPPQDTQYF | TGTGCCAGCAGCAGCCCCCCACAAGATACGCAGTATTTT
TRBJ2-3 | NA | TRBV7-2 | TRBD2 | CASSPRLAGVRTDTQYF | TGTGCCAGCAGCCCGAGACTAGCGGGAGTAAGAACAGATACGCAGTATTTT
TRBJ2-7 | once | TRBV30 | NA | CAWGDISPYEQYF | TGTGCCTGGGGGGACATTTCTCCCTACGAGCAGTACTTC
TRBJ1-1 | NA | TRBV29-1 | NA | CSATIGKSEAFF | TGCAGCGCCACGATCGGGAAGAGTGAAGCTTTCTTT
TRBJ2-5 | NA | TRBV7-9 | TRBD2 | CASSLGRSGSSEETQYF | TGTGCCAGCAGCTTAGGGAGGAGCGGGAGTTCGGAAGAGACCCAGTACTTC
TRBJ2-1 | NA | TRBV5-4 | TRBD2 | CASRFGGAGGNYNEQFF | TGTGCCAGCAGGTTCGGGGGCGCGGGAGGCAACTACAATGAGCAGTTCTTC
TRBJ2-7 | once | TRBV7-2 | TRBD1 | CASSSGQGKTYEQYF | TGTGCCAGCAGCTCCGGACAGGGGAAAACCTACGAGCAGTACTTC
TRBJ1-6 | NA | TRBV7-3 | NA | CASSFIPDRDNSPLHF | TGTGCCAGCAGCTTTATCCCGGACAGAGATAATTCACCCCTCCACTTT
TRBJ2-7 | NA | TRBV25-1 | TRBD1 | CASSHPGTGVYEQYF | TGTGCCAGCAGCCACCCCGGGACAGGAGTCTACGAGCAGTACTTC
TRBJ2-2 | NA | TRBV4-3 | NA | CASSPMWATGELFF | TGCGCCAGCAGCCCCATGTGGGCCACCGGGGAGCTGTTTTTT
TRBJ1-2 | NA | TRBV11-3 | TRBD1 | CASSSDGQGRVGGYTF | TGTGCCAGCAGCTCCGACGGACAGGGGAGGGTTGGAGGCTACACCTTC
TRBJ2-7 | few | TRBV7-2 | TRBD2 | CASSLWSSGNYEQYF | TGTGCCAGCAGCTTATGGTCTAGCGGAAACTACGAGCAGTACTTC
TRBJ2-7 | few | TRBV27 | TRBD2 | CASSPGWASGSPILNYEQYF | TGTGCCAGCAGCCCAGGCTGGGCTAGCGGGAGTCCGATACTGAACTACGAGCAGTACTTC
TRBJ1-5 | NA | TRBV19 | TRBD1 | CASSKYGTALNQPQHF | TGTGCCAGTAGTAAGTACGGGACAGCGCTCAATCAGCCCCAGCATTTT
TRBJ2-3 | few | TRBV5-4 | TRBD1 | CASSPTGQGSRDTQYF | TGTGCCAGCAGCCCAACGGGACAGGGGTCCCGAGATACGCAGTATTTT
TRBJ1-3 | few | TRBV7-2 | NA | CASSLDTGAGNTIYF | TGTGCCAGCAGCTTAGATACGGGGGCTGGAAACACCATATATTTT
TRBJ2-3 | few | TRBV6-1 | NA | CASSEYRAGTDTQYF | TGTGCCAGCAGTGAATACAGGGCAGGTACAGATACGCAGTATTTT
TRBJ1-1 | few | TRBV9 | NA | CASSARAGSETEAFF | TGTGCCAGCAGTGCACGGGCAGGGTCAGAAACTGAAGCTTTCTTT
TRBJ2-1 | few | TRBV9 | NA | CASSVGDFNEQFF | TGTGCCAGCAGCGTGGGGGACTTCAATGAGCAGTTCTTC
TRBJ2-1 | NA | TRBV28 | TRBD2 | CASSLSGRAYNEQFF | TGTGCCAGCAGCCTTAGCGGGAGGGCCTACAATGAGCAGTTCTTC
TRBJ2-7 | NA | TRBV19 | NA | CASSTQAHYEQYF | TGTGCCAGTAGTACACAGGCCCACTACGAGCAGTACTTC
TRBJ1-2 | few | TRBV6-6 | NA | CASSQAQDYGYTF | TGTGCCAGCAGTCAGGCACAGGACTATGGCTACACCTTC
TRBJ2-5 | few | TRBV30 | TRBD2 | CAWRTGLAEETQYF | TGTGCCTGGAGAACAGGCCTAGCGGAAGAGACCCAGTACTTC
TRBJ2-7 | NA | TRBV7-2 | TRBD1 | CASSPRQGPYEQYF | TGTGCCAGCAGCCCCCGACAGGGGCCCTACGAGCAGTACTTC
TRBJ1-5 | NA | TRBV29-1 | NA | CSVTTGIRDQPQHF | TGCAGCGTTACTACAGGGATTAGGGATCAGCCCCAGCATTTT
TRBJ2-7 | NA | TRBV19 | TRBD2 | CASRPTGTSYEQYF | TGTGCCAGTAGACCGACCGGGACTAGCTACGAGCAGTACTTC
TRBJ2-1 | few | TRBV7-2 | NA | CASKHGGAADNEQFF | TGTGCCAGCAAGCATGGGGGGGCCGCAGACAATGAGCAGTTCTTC
TRBJ2-2 | NA | TRBV9 | NA | CASSPLGGAGELFF | TGTGCCAGCAGCCCGCTCGGAGGGGCCGGGGAGCTGTTTTTT
TRBJ1-5 | NA | TRBV2 | TRBD1 | CASRDRVVNQPQHF | TGTGCCAGCCGTGACAGGGTAGTCAATCAGCCCCAGCATTTT
TRBJ2-1 | few | TRBV5-1 | TRBD2 | CASSLADDSGRQFF | TGCGCCAGCAGCTTGGCCGACGATAGCGGGAGACAGTTCTTC
TRBJ1-1 | NA | TRBV7-3 | TRBD1 | CASSLLSTGGPAFF | TGTGCCAGCAGCTTACTTAGTACAGGGGGCCCAGCTTTCTTT
TRBJ1-3 | NA | TRBV7-2 | TRBD1 | CASSPGTGTGNTIYF | TGTGCCAGCAGCCCCGGGACAGGGACTGGAAACACCATATATTTT